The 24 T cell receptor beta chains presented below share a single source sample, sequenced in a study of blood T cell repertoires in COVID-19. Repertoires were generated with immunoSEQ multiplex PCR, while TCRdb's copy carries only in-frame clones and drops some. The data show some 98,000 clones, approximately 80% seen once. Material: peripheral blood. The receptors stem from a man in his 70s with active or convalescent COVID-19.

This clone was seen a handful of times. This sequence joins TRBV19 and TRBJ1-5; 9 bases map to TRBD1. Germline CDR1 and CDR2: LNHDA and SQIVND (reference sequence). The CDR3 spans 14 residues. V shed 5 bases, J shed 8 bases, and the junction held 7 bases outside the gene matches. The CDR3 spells CASSPRDRAKPQHF. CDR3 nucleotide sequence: TGTGCCAGTAGTCCAAGGGACAGGGCCAAGCCCCAGCATTTT.

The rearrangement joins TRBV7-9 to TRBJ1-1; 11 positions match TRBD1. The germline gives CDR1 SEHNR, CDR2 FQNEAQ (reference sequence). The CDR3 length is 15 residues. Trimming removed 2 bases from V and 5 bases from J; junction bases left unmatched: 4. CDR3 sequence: CASSLRGQGGTEAFF. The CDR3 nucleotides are TGTGCCAGCAGCTTAAGGGGACAGGGGGGAACTGAAGCTTTCTTT.

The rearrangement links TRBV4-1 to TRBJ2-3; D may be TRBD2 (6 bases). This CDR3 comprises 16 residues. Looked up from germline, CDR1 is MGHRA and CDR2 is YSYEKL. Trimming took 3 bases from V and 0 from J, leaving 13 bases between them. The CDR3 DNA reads TGCGCCAGCAGCCACCTCATTGGGACTAGCACAGATACGCAGTATTTT. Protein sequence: CASSHLIGTSTDTQYF.

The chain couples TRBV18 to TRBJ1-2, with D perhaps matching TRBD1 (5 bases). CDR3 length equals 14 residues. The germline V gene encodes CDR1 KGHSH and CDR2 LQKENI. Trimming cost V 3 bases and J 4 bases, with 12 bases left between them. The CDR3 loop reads CASSPRDFSYGYTF. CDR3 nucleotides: TGTGCCAGCTCACCCCGGGACTTCTCCTATGGCTACACCTTC.

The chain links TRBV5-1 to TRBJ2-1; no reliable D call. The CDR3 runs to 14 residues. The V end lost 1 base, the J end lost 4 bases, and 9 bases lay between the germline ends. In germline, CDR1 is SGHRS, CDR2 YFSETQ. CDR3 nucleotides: TGCGCCAGCAGCTTGTCCGCGGAGTACAATGAGCAGTTCTTC. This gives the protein CASSLSAEYNEQFF.

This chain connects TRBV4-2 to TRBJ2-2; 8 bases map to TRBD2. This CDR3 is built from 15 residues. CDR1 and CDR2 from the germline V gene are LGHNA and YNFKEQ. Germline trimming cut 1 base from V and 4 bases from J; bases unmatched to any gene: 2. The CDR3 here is CASSQGGGTTGELFF. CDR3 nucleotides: TGTGCCAGCAGCCAAGGCGGGGGGACCACCGGGGAGCTGTTTTTT.

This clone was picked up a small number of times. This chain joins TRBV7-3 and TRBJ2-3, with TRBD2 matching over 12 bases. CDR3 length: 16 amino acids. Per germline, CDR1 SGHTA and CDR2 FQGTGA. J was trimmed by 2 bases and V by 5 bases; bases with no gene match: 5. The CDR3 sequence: CASSQWTSGTTDTQYF. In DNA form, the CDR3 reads TGTGCCAGCAGCCAATGGACTAGCGGGACCACAGATACGCAGTATTTT.

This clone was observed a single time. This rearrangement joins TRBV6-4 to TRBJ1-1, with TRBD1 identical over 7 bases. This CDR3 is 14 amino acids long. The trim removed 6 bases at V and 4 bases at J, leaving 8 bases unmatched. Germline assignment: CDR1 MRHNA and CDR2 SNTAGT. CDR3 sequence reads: CASSPWAGGTEAFF. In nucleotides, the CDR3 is TGTGCCAGCAGCCCCTGGGCAGGGGGCACTGAAGCTTTCTTT.

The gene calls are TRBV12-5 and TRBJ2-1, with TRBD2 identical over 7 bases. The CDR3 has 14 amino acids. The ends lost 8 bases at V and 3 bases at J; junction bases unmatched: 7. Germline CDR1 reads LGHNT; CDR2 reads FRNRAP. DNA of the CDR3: TGTGCTAGTCGCCGCGGGGGTTTCTACAATGAGCAGTTCTTC. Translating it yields CASRRGGFYNEQFF. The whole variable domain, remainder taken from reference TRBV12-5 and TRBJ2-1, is DARVTQTPRHKVTEMGQEVTMRCQPILGHNTVFWYRQTMMQGLELLAYFRNRAPLDDSGMPKDRFSAEMPDATLATLKIQPSEPRDSAVYFCASRRGGFYNEQFFGPGTRLTVL.

The CDR3 DNA reads as TGTGCCAGCAGCCAAACAGGGGCCCTCTCCTACGAGCAGTACTTC. As protein: CASSQTGALSYEQYF. This chain connects TRBV14 to TRBJ2-7; 7 bases agree with TRBD1. After removal of 2 bases from V and 0 bases from J, the junction contained 4 bases not matched to a gene. CDR1 and CDR2 from the germline V gene are SGHDN and FVKESK. The CDR3 has 15 residues.

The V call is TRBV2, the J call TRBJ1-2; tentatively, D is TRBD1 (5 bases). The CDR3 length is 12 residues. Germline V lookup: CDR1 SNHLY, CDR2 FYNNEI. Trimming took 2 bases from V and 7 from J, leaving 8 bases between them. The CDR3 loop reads CASSERRGGYTF. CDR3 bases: TGTGCCAGCAGTGAACGGAGGGGTGGCTACACCTTC. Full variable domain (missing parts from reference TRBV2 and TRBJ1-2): EPEVTQTPSHQVTQMGQEVILRCVPISNHLYFYWYRQILGQKVEFLVSFYNNEISEKSEIFDDQFSVERPDGSNFTLKIRSTKLEDSAMYFCASSERRGGYTFGSGTRLTVV.

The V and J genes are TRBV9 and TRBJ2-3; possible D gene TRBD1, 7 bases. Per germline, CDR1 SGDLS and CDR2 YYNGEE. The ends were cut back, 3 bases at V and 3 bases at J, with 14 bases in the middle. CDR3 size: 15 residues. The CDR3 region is CASSAVEGATDTQYF. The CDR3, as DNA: TGTGCCAGCAGCGCAGTGGAGGGGGCGACAGATACGCAGTATTTT. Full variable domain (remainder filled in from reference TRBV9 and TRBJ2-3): DSGVTQTPKHLITATGQRVTLRCSPRSGDLSVYWYQQSLDQGLQFLIQYYNGEERAKGNILERFSAQQFPDLHSELNLSSLELGDSALYFCASSAVEGATDTQYFGPGTRLTVL.

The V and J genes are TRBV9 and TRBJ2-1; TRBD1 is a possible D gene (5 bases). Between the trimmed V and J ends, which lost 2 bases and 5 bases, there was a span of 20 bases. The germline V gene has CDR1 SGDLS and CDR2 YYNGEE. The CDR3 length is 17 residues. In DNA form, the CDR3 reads TGTGCCAGCAGCGTGGCATTTAGCCAGGGCGTCGACAATGAGCAGTTCTTC. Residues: CASSVAFSQGVDNEQFF.

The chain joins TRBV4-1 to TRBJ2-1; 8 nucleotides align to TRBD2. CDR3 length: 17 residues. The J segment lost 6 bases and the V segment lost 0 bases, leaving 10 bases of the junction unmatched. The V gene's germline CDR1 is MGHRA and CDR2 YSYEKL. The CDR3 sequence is CASSQEAPGTRSNEQFF. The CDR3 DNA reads TGCGCCAGCAGCCAAGAAGCCCCAGGGACTAGAAGCAATGAGCAGTTCTTC.

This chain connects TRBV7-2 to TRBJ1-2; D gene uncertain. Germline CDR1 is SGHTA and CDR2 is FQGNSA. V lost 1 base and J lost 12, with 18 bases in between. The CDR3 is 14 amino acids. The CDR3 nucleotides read TGTGCCAGCAGCTTAGGACACCAAGAATTTAAGAACACCTTC. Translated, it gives CASSLGHQEFKNTF.

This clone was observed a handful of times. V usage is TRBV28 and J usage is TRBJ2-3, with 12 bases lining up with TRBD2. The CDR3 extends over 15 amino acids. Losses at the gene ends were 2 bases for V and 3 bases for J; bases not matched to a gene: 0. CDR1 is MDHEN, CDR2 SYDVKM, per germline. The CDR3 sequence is CASSLTSGRTDTQYF. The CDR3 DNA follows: TGTGCCAGCAGTTTAACTAGCGGGAGGACAGATACGCAGTATTTT.

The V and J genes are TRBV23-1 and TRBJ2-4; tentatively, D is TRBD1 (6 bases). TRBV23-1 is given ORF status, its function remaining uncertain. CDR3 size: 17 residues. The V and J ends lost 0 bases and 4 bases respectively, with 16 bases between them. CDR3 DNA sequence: TGCGCCAGCAGTCAATCGGGGAGACAGGAGATAAAAAACATTCAGTACTTC. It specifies CASSQSGRQEIKNIQYF.

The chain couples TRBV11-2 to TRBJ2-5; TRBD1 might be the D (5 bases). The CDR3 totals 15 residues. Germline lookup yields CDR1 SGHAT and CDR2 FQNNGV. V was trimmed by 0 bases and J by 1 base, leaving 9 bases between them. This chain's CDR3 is CASSLDTGAQETQYF. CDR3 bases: TGTGCCAGCAGCTTAGATACAGGAGCCCAAGAGACCCAGTACTTC.

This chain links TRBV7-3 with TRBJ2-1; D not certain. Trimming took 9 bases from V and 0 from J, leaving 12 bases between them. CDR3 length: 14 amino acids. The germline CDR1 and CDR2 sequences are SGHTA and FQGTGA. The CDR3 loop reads CARPARYSYNEQFF. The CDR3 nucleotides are TGTGCCAGGCCCGCGCGGTACTCCTACAATGAGCAGTTCTTC.

This CDR3 reads CASSFLGGTGFTDTQYF. The CDR3, as DNA: TGTGCCAGCAGCTTCTTAGGCGGGACAGGCTTTACAGATACGCAGTATTTT. The rearrangement uses TRBV5-6 and TRBJ2-3, with 8 positions matching TRBD1. The germline gives CDR1 SGHDT, CDR2 YYEEEE. The CDR3 loop spans 17 amino acids. With V trimmed by 2 bases and J by 3 bases, 11 bases remained unmatched.

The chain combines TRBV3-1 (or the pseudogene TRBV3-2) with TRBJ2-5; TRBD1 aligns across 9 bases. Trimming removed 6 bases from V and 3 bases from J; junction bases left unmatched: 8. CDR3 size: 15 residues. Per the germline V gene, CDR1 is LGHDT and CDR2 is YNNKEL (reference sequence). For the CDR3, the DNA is TGTGCCAGCAGAGTCGGGACAGGGATGAAAGAGACCCAGTACTTC. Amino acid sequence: CASRVGTGMKETQYF.

The CDR3 DNA follows: TGTGCCAGCAACGACTGGCCGTATTTGGGACATACTACCTACGAGCAGTACTTC. Translated: CASNDWPYLGHTTYEQYF. This chain joins TRBV6-7 and TRBJ2-7; weak D call: TRBD1 (6 bases). TRBV6-7 is classed as an ORF, of uncertain function. This CDR3 comprises 18 residues. The germline V and J ends were trimmed by 7 bases and 2 bases, with 27 bases remaining between them.

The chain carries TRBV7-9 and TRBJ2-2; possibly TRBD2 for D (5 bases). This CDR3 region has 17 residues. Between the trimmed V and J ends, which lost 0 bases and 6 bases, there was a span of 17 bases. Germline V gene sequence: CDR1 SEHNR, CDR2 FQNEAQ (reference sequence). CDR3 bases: TGTGCCAGCAGCTTAGCGGTTTCGGGAAAGGACGCCGGGGAGCTGTTTTTT. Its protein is CASSLAVSGKDAGELFF. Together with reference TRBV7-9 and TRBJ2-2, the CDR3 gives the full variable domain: DTGVSQNPRHKITKRGQNVTFRCDPISEHNRLYWYRQTLGQGPEFLTYFQNEAQLEKSRLLSDRFSAERPKGSFSTLEIQRTEQGDSAMYLCASSLAVSGKDAGELFFGEGSRLTVL.

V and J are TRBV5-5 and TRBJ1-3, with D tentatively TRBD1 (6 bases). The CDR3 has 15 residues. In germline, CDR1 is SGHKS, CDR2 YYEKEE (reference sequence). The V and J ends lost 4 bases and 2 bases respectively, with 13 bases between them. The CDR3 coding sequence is TGTGCCAGCAGCACCCCGACAGGAACTGGAAACACCATATATTTT. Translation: CASSTPTGTGNTIYF. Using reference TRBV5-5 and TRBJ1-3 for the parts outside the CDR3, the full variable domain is DAGVTQSPTHLIKTRGQQVTLRCSPISGHKSVSWYQQVLGQGPQFIFQYYEKEERGRGNFPDRFSARQFPNYSSELNVNALLLGDSALYLCASSTPTGTGNTIYFGEGSWLTVV.